The rows below give T cell receptor beta chains drawn from one sample of a study of cytotoxic CD8 clonotypes in ibrutinib-treated CLL. Method: immunoSEQ multiplex PCR; TCRdb's copy keeps in-frame clones and lacks some. The top ten clones hold roughly 3% of a sample with roughly 150,000 clones, 70% to 90% of them seen once. This material consisted of PBMCs, taken at disease progression, from a patient treated with ibrutinib. Source of these receptors: a human donor with chronic lymphocytic leukemia. The CDR3 runs from the conserved cysteine through the conserved F or W. A D gene is named only where the DNA matches it firmly. The size entry is marked missing in some rows and otherwise reads once, few, many or a size class.

clone size,V gene,D gene,J gene,CDR3 protein,CDR3 DNA
.,TRBV18,.,TRBJ1-1,CASSPVITEAFF,TGTGCCAGCTCACCCGTTATCACTGAAGCTTTCTTT
.,TRBV10-2,TRBD2,TRBJ2-7,CASSVTSGTGLAGEQYF,TGCGCCAGCAGTGTCACTAGCGGGACGGGTCTCGCTGGGGAGCAGTACTTC
.,TRBV25-1,.,TRBJ2-1,CASSGTGARAGVHNEQFF,TGTGCCAGCAGTGGGACAGGGGCGAGAGCGGGAGTCCACAATGAGCAGTTCTTC
once,TRBV5-5,.,TRBJ1-3,CASSLVTVSGNTIYF,TGTGCCAGCAGCTTGGTTACAGTTTCTGGAAACACCATATATTTT
.,TRBV7-6,.,TRBJ2-7,CASSSRPGLGPYEQYF,TGTGCCAGCAGCTCTAGACCGGGACTTGGGCCCTACGAGCAGTACTTC
.,TRBV11-2,.,TRBJ2-7,CASRGSSYEQYF,TGTGCCAGCAGAGGGTCCTCCTACGAGCAGTACTTC
few,TRBV29-1,TRBD1,TRBJ1-2,CSVGDSTLYGYTF,TGCAGCGTGGGGGACAGCACCCTCTATGGCTACACCTTC
.,TRBV12-5,TRBD1,TRBJ2-7,CASGRLGQGKYEQYF,TGTGCTAGTGGCCGGCTAGGACAGGGGAAGTACGAGCAGTACTTC
.,TRBV30,.,TRBJ2-7,CAWAGVYEQYF,TGTGCCTGGGCAGGGGTCTACGAGCAGTACTTC
.,TRBV29-1,.,TRBJ1-2,CSVDLSNYGYTF,TGCAGCGTTGATCTGTCCAACTATGGCTACACCTTC
.,TRBV29-1,TRBD1,TRBJ1-2,CSVGQTYGYTF,TGCAGCGTGGGACAGACCTATGGCTACACCTTC
once,TRBV28,.,TRBJ1-1,CASSFSGRFNTEAFF,TGTGCCAGCAGTTTCTCCGGGAGATTCAACACTGAAGCTTTCTTT
.,TRBV15,.,TRBJ1-2,CATSRDWRGEDGYTF,TGTGCCACCAGCAGAGATTGGCGGGGCGAGGATGGCTACACCTTC
once,TRBV10-3,TRBD2,TRBJ2-1,CAISVGTSGKGGQFF,TGTGCCATCAGTGTGGGGACTAGCGGAAAAGGGGGGCAGTTCTTC
.,TRBV4-1,TRBD1,TRBJ1-3,CASSQTTGSGNTIYF,TGCGCCAGCAGCCAGACGACAGGGTCTGGAAACACCATATATTTT
.,TRBV9,TRBD1,TRBJ1-1,CASSPGDRQNTEAFF,TGTGCCAGCAGCCCCGGGGACAGGCAGAACACTGAAGCTTTCTTT
once,TRBV7-7,.,TRBJ2-5,CASSLAGFQETQYF,TGTGCCAGCAGCTTAGCAGGGTTCCAAGAGACCCAGTACTTC
.,TRBV28,.,TRBJ2-5,CASREGREETQYF,TGTGCCAGCAGGGAAGGACGGGAGGAGACCCAGTACTTC
.,TRBV28,.,TRBJ2-7,CASGAKGEQYF,TGTGCCAGCGGTGCAAAGGGCGAGCAGTACTTC